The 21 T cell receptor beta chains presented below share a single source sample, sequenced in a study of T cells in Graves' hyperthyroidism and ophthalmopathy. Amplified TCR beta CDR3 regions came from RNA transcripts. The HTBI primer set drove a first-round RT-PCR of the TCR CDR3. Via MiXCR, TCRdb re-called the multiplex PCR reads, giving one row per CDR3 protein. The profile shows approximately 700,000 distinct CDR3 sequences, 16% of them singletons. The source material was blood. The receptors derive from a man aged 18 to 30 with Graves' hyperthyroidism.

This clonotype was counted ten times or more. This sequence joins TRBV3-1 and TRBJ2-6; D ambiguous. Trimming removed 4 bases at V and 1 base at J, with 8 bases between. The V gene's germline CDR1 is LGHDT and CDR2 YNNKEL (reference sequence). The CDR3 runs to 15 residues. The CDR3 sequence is CASSRLGSGANVLTF. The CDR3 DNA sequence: TGTGCCAGCAGCCGCCTTGGATCTGGGGCCAACGTCCTGACTTTC. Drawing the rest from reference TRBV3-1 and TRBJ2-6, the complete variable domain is DTAVSQTPKYLVTQMGNDKSIKCEQNLGHDTMYWYKQDSKKFLKIMFSYNNKELIINETVPNRFSPKSPDKAHLNLHINSLELGDSAVYFCASSRLGSGANVLTFGAGSRLTVL.

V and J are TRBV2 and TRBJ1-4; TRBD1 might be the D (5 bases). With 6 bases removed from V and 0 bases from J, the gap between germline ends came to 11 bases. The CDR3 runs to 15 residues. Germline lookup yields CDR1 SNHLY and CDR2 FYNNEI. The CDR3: CASRGTEATNEKLFF. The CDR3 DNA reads TGTGCCAGCAGGGGGACTGAAGCAACTAATGAAAAACTGTTTTTT.

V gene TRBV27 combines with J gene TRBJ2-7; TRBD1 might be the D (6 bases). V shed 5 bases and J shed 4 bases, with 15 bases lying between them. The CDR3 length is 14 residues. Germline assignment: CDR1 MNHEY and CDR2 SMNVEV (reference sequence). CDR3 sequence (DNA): TGTGCCAGCAGTCCGGACTCTACAGGGTACGAGCAGTACTTC. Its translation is CASSPDSTGYEQYF.

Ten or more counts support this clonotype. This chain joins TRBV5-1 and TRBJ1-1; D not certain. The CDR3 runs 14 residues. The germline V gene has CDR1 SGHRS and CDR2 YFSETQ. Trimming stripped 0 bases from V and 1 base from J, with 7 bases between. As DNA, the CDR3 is TGCGCCAGCAGCTTGGCCATAAGGAACACTGAAGCTTTCTTT. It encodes CASSLAIRNTEAFF.

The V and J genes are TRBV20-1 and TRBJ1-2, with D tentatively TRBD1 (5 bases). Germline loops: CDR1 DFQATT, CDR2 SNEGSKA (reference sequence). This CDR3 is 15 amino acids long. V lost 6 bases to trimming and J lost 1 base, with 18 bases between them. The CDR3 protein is CSAREEGVINYGYTF. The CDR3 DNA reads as TGCAGTGCCCGGGAGGAAGGGGTAATTAACTATGGCTACACCTTC.

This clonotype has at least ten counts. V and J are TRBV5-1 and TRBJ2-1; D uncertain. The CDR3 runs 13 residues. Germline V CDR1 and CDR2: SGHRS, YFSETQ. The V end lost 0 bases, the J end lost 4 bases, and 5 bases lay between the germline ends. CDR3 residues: CASSLARYNEQFF. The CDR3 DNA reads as TGCGCCAGCAGCTTGGCCCGGTACAATGAGCAGTTCTTC.

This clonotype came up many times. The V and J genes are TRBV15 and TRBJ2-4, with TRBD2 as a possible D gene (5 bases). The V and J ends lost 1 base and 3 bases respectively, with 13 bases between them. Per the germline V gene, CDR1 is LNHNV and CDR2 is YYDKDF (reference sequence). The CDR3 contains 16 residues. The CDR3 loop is CATSRAPGWGKNIQYF. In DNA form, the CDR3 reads TGTGCCACCAGCAGAGCCCCGGGGTGGGGCAAAAACATTCAGTACTTC.

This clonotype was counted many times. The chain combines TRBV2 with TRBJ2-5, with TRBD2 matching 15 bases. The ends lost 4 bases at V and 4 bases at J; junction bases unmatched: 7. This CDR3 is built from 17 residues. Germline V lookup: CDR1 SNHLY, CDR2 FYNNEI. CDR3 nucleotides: TGTGCCAGCAGTGTGGGACTAGCGGGGGGCAAGGGAGAGACCCAGTACTTC. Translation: CASSVGLAGGKGETQYF.

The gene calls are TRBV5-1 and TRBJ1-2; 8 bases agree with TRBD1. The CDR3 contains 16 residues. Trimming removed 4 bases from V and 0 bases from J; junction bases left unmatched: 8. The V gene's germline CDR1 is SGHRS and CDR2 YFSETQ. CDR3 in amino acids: CASSLGQGKTNYGYTF. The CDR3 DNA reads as TGCGCCAGCAGCCTAGGACAGGGAAAAACTAACTATGGCTACACCTTC. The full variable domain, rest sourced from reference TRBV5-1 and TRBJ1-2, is KAGVTQTPRYLIKTRGQQVTLSCSPISGHRSVSWYQQTPGQGLQFLFEYFSETQRNKGNFPGRFSGRQFSNSRSEMNVSTLELGDSALYLCASSLGQGKTNYGYTFGSGTRLTVV.

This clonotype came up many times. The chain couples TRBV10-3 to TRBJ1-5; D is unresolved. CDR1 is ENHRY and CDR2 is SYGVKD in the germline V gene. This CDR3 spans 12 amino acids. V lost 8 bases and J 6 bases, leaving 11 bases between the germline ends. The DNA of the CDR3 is TGTGCCATCGCCGGGCCTAGTCAGCCCCAGCATTTT. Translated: CAIAGPSQPQHF.

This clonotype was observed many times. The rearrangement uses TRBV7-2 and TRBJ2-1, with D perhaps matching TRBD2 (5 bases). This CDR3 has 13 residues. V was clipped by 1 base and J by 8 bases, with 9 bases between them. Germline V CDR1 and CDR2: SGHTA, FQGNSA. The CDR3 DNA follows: TGTGCCAGCAGCTTAGTAGCGTCAGATGAGCAGTTCTTC. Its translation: CASSLVASDEQFF.

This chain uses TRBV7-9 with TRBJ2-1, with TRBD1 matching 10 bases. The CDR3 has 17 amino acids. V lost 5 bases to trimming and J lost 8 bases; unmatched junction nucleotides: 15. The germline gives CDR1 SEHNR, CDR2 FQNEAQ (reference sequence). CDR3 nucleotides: TGTGCCAGCAGCCCTAGATATGGACAGGGGGTAGGGGATGAGCAGTTCTTC. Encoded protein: CASSPRYGQGVGDEQFF.

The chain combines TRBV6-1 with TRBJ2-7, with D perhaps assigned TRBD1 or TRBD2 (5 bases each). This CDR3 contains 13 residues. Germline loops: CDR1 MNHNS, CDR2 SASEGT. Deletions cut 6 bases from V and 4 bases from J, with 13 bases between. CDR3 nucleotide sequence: TGTGCCAGCAGACGACCCGAGGGGTACGAGCAGTACTTC. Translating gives CASRRPEGYEQYF.

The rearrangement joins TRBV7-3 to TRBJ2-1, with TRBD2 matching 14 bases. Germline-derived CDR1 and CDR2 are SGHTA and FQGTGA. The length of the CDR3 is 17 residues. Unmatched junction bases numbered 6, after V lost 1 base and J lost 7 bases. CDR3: CASSLRGLAGAKNEQFF. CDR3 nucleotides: TGTGCCAGCAGCTTAAGGGGACTAGCGGGAGCGAAGAATGAGCAGTTCTTC. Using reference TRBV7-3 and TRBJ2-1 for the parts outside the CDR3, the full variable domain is GAGVSQTPSNKVTEKGKYVELRCDPISGHTALYWYRQSLGQGPEFLIYFQGTGAADDSGLPNDRFFAVRPEGSVSTLKIQRTERGDSAVYLCASSLRGLAGAKNEQFFGPGTRLTVL.

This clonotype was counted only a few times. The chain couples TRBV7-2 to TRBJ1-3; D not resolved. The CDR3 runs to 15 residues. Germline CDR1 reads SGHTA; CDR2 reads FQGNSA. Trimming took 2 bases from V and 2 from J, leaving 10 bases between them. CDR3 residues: CASSLPVGAGNTIYF. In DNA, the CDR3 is TGTGCCAGCAGCTTACCCGTTGGAGCTGGAAACACCATATATTTT.

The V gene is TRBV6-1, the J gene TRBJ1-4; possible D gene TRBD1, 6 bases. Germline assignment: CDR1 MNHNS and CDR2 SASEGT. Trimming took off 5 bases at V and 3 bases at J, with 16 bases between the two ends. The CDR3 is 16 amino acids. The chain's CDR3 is CASSSAADSPNEKLFF. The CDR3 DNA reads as TGTGCCAGCAGTTCAGCCGCGGACAGTCCTAATGAAAAACTGTTTTTT.

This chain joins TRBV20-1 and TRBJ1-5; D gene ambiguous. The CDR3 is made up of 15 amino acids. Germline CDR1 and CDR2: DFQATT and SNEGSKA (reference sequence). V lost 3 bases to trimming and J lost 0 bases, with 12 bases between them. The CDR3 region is CSARLDFHSNQPQHF. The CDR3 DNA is TGCAGTGCTAGGTTGGACTTTCATAGCAATCAGCCCCAGCATTTT.

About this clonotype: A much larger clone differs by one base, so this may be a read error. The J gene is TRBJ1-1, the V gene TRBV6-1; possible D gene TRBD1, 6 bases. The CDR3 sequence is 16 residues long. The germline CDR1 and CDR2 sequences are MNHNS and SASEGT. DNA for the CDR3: TGTGCCAGCAGACCCCCCGGCAGGGGTGGGAACATTGAAGCTTTCTTT. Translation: CASRPPGRGGNIEAFF.

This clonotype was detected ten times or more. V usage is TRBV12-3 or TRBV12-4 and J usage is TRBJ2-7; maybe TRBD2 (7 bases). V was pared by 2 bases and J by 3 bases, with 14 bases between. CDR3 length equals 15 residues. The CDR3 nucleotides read TGTGCCAGCAGTTTAAAGGCGGGGGCTAACTACGAGCAGTACTTC. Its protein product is CASSLKAGANYEQYF.

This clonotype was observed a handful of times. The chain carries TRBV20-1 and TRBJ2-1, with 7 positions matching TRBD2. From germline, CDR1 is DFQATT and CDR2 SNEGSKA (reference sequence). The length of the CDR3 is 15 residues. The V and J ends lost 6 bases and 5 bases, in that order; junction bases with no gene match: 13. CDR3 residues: CSAHEGGRNNNEQFF. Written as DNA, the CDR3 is TGCAGTGCCCACGAGGGAGGGAGGAACAACAATGAGCAGTTCTTC.

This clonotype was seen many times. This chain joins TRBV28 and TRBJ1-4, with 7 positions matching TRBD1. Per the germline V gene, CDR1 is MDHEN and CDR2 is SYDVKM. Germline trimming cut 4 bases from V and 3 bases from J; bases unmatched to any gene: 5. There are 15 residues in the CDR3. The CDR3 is CASSSRQGPNEKLFF. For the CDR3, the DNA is TGTGCCAGCAGTTCGCGACAGGGACCTAATGAAAAACTGTTTTTT.